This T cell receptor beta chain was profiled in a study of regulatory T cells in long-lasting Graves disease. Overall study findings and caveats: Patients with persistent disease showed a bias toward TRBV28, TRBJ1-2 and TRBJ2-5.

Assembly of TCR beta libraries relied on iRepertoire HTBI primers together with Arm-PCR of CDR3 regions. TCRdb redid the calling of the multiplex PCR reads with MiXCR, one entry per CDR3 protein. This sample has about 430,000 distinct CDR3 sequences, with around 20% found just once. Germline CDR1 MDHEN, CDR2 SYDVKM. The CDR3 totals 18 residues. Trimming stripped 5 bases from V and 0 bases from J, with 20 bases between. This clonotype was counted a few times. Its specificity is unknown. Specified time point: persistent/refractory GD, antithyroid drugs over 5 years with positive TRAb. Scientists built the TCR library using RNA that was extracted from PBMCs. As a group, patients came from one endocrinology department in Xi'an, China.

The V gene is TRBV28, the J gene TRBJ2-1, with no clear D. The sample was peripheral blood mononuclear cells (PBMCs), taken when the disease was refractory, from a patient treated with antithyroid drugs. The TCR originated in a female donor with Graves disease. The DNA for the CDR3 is TGTGCCAGCAGTCAAATATCCGGGCAATCGAGCTCCTACAATGAGCAGTTCTTC. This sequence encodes CASSQISGQSSSYNEQFF.